This passage covers 23 T cell receptor beta chains from one sample sequenced in a study of human T cells and chemical hapten exposure. As for time point: patch test 3, about 24 weeks after DPC sensitization. Treatment in this sample: therapeutic diphenylcyclopropenone sensitization with weekly scalp DPC. TCRdb re-analysed the RACE reads in MiXCR, keeping a single row per CDR3 protein. The repertoire has some 84,000 distinct CDR3 sequences, about 10% of them found once; the top ten carry under 4.5%. This material consisted of whole blood, taken in connection with sensitization to the hapten diphenylcyclopropenone (DPC). These receptors were taken from a woman aged 50 to 60 with alopecia areata. Some clones in this sample may be carry-over from other donors' samples.

There are many counts of this clonotype. The J gene is TRBJ2-2, the V gene TRBV30; D possibly corresponds to TRBD2 (6 bases). Trimming took 3 bases from V and 1 from J, leaving 9 bases between them. CDR1 and CDR2 from the germline V gene are GTSNPN and SVGIG (reference sequence). The CDR3 loop spans 14 amino acids. CDR3 sequence reads: CAWRGEVNTGELFF. The CDR3 bases are TGTGCCTGGAGAGGGGAGGTGAACACCGGGGAGCTGTTTTTT.

V gene TRBV29-1 combines with J gene TRBJ1-2, with unresolved D. The CDR3 has 12 residues. V was clipped by 6 bases and J by 2 bases, with 10 bases between them. CDR1 and CDR2 from the germline V gene are SQVTM and ANQGSEA. The CDR3 DNA is TGCAGCGTGAGTGCGGGGAACTATGGCTACACCTTC. This encodes CSVSAGNYGYTF.

This chain joins TRBV19 and TRBJ2-4; D might be TRBD1 or TRBD2, each matching 6 bases. Germline lookup yields CDR1 LNHDA and CDR2 SQIVND (reference sequence). Trimming left V 11 bases short and J 0 bases short, with 14 bases between. The CDR3 loop spans 14 amino acids. The CDR3: CAGTGGLAKNIQYF. In DNA, the CDR3 is TGTGCCGGTACCGGGGGCTTAGCCAAAAACATTCAGTACTTC.

The J gene is TRBJ1-5, the V gene TRBV6-2 or TRBV6-3; 9 bases agree with TRBD1. From germline, CDR1 is MNHEY and CDR2 SVGEGT. The CDR3 is 16 residues long. The trim removed 2 bases at V and 3 bases at J, leaving 5 bases unmatched. CDR3 protein: CASSYPGQGTNQPQHF. The CDR3 DNA is TGTGCCAGCAGTTACCCGGGACAGGGTACCAATCAGCCCCAGCATTTT.

The chain recombines TRBV6-2 or TRBV6-3 with TRBJ2-3; 9 positions match TRBD2. The CDR3 sequence is 16 residues long. The trim removed 6 bases at V and 6 bases at J, leaving 13 bases unmatched. The V gene's germline CDR1 is MNHEY and CDR2 SVGEGT. DNA of the CDR3: TGTGCCAGCAGCCTCCTCTTTAGCGGGAGTGAGGATACGCAGTATTTT. Amino acids: CASSLLFSGSEDTQYF.

This CDR3 is CASSVDGPEAFF. The CDR3 nucleotides are TGTGCCAGCAGCGTAGATGGTCCTGAAGCTTTCTTT. This chain uses TRBV9 with TRBJ1-1, with D unresolved. The CDR3 runs 12 residues. V shed 0 bases and J shed 6 bases, with 6 bases lying between them. Germline CDR1 reads SGDLS; CDR2 reads YYNGEE.

This chain joins TRBV27 and TRBJ1-2; D is possibly TRBD1 (6 bases). Germline CDR1 reads MNHEY; CDR2 reads SMNVEV (reference sequence). The CDR3 runs to 15 residues. Deletions cut 5 bases from V and 4 bases from J, with 17 bases between. CDR3 loop: CASSPRTGTTYGYTF. CDR3 DNA sequence: TGTGCCAGCAGTCCCAGGACCGGGACAACCTATGGCTACACCTTC.

This clonotype was observed at least ten times. This chain joins TRBV11-2 and TRBJ2-7; unclear D gene. Trimming pared 0 bases from V and 1 base from J, leaving 10 bases between. The CDR3 spans 15 residues. Germline assignment: CDR1 SGHAT and CDR2 FQNNGV. CDR3 loop: CASSLDRPASYEQYF. The CDR3 bases are TGTGCCAGCAGCTTAGATCGCCCAGCTTCCTACGAGCAGTACTTC.

The gene calls are TRBV14 and TRBJ2-3, with unresolved D. Germline lookup yields CDR1 SGHDN and CDR2 FVKESK. CDR3 length: 11 residues. Trimming left V 6 bases short and J 4 bases short, with 5 bases between. The CDR3: CASSRPDTQYF. DNA of the CDR3: TGTGCCAGCAGTCGCCCAGATACGCAGTATTTT.

In this sample, this clonotype turned up many times. The rearrangement joins TRBV19 to TRBJ2-7; a possible D gene is TRBD2 (6 bases). CDR1 is LNHDA and CDR2 is SQIVND in the germline V gene (reference sequence). This CDR3 contains 15 residues. Trimming removed 1 base at V and 2 bases at J, with 12 bases between. CDR3 loop: CASSIGGLLPYEQYF. Written as DNA, the CDR3 is TGTGCCAGTAGTATAGGGGGACTGTTACCCTACGAGCAGTACTTC.

This clonotype was observed a handful of times. The rearrangement links TRBV7-2 to TRBJ2-3, with D hard to call. Germline CDR1 is SGHTA and CDR2 is FQGNSA. V was clipped by 6 bases and J by 9 bases, with 13 bases between them. The CDR3 totals 12 residues. The CDR3 reads CASSLHDRTQYF. For the CDR3, the DNA is TGTGCCAGCAGTCTCCACGACCGAACGCAGTATTTT.

J is TRBJ2-6 and V is TRBV20-1, with 7 bases aligning to TRBD2. J gave up 0 bases and V 3 bases, and 8 bases lay outside the gene matches. The CDR3 sequence is 17 residues long. Germline V gene lookup returns CDR1 DFQATT and CDR2 SNEGSKA (reference sequence). The DNA of the CDR3 is TGCAGTGCTAGGATTCCGCGGGAGCGCTCTGGGGCCAACGTCCTGACTTTC. Its translation: CSARIPRERSGANVLTF.

In this sample, this clonotype turned up many times. The chain recombines TRBV15 with TRBJ1-1; 7 nucleotides align to TRBD1. Germline values: CDR1 LNHNV, CDR2 YYDKDF (reference sequence). Trimming at V came to 1 base and at J to 5 bases, leaving 7 bases not matched to a gene. This CDR3 region has 15 residues. The CDR3 loop reads CATSRVGGGITEAFF. The CDR3 bases are TGTGCCACCAGCAGAGTTGGAGGGGGCATTACTGAAGCTTTCTTT.

The sample holds a few counts of this clonotype. This rearrangement joins TRBV10-3 to TRBJ2-2; 7 nucleotides line up with TRBD2. Trimming at V came to 3 bases and at J to 2 bases, leaving 6 bases not matched to a gene. CDR1 ENHRY and CDR2 SYGVKD come from the germline V gene. The CDR3 contains 16 residues. The CDR3 coding sequence is TGTGCCATCAGTGACCCGGGAGGAGCAAACACCGGGGAGCTGTTTTTT. Translating gives CAISDPGGANTGELFF.

The gene calls are TRBV11-2 and TRBJ1-3; D gene uncertain. CDR1 is SGHAT and CDR2 is FQNNGV in the germline V gene. The CDR3 loop spans 14 amino acids. Trimming took off 1 base at V and 4 bases at J, with 8 bases between the two ends. CDR3 DNA: TGTGCCAGCAGCTTAGCCGGGCCCGGAAACACCATATATTTT. Translating it yields CASSLAGPGNTIYF.

The table lists this clonotype with many counts. J is TRBJ1-2 and V is TRBV29-1; 9 bases align to TRBD1. V trimming: 6 bases; J trimming: 5 bases; junction bases outside the gene matches: 10. Per germline, CDR1 SQVTM and CDR2 ANQGSEA. The CDR3 consists of 14 residues. DNA of the CDR3: TGCAGCGTAGTACCCCGGGACAGGGTTTATGGCTACACCTTC. This sequence encodes CSVVPRDRVYGYTF. Supplemented by reference TRBV29-1 and TRBJ1-2, the full variable domain reads SAVISQKPSRDICQRGTSLTIQCQVDSQVTMMFWYRQQPGQSLTLIATANQGSEATYESGFVIDKFPISRPNLTFSTLTVSNMSPEDSSIYLCSVVPRDRVYGYTFGSGTRLTVV.

This clonotype was recorded many times. The DNA of the CDR3 is TGTGCCACAAGGGGGACGGATAGCCCTCGCAATGAGCAGTTCTTC. Encoded protein: CATRGTDSPRNEQFF. The rearrangement links TRBV24-1 to TRBJ2-1; tentatively, D is TRBD1 (6 bases). Germline-derived CDR1 and CDR2 are KGHDR and SFDVKD. Between the trimmed V and J ends, which lost 10 bases and 6 bases, there was a span of 21 bases. The CDR3 length is 15 residues.

Only one count was recorded for this clonotype. The chain has TRBV5-1 and TRBJ2-7; no firm D call. Germline V gene data show CDR1 as SGHRS and CDR2 as YFSETQ. The CDR3 runs to 13 residues. Between the trimmed V and J ends, which lost 2 bases and 1 base, there was a span of 7 bases. CDR3 in amino acids: CASSFAASYEQYF. Here the CDR3 DNA reads TGCGCCAGCAGCTTCGCAGCTTCCTACGAGCAGTACTTC.

This chain links TRBV6-1 with TRBJ1-2, with 8 bases that match TRBD1. V shed 6 bases and J 1 base; nucleotides not matched to a gene: 7. There are 15 residues in the CDR3. Germline values: CDR1 MNHNS, CDR2 SASEGT. The CDR3 DNA sequence: TGTGCCAGCAGGGACAGGGAGGGAAGTAACTATGGCTACACCTTC. This translates into CASRDREGSNYGYTF.

This chain joins TRBV11-2 and TRBJ2-4; D perhaps matches TRBD2 (6 bases). The length of the CDR3 is 15 residues. The V and J ends lost 6 bases and 3 bases respectively, with 15 bases between them. Per the germline V gene, CDR1 is SGHAT and CDR2 is FQNNGV. The CDR3 DNA follows: TGTGCCAGCAGTCCTCAGCCGGGACTCAAAAACATTCAGTACTTC. Amino acid sequence: CASSPQPGLKNIQYF.

This clonotype was observed at least ten times. The chain is built from TRBV7-9 and TRBJ2-3; D ambiguous. Looked up from germline, CDR1 is SEHNR and CDR2 is FQNEAQ (reference sequence). Trimming took off 5 bases at V and 2 bases at J, with 11 bases between the two ends. This CDR3 is built from 14 residues. CDR3 bases: TGTGCCAGCAGCCTTGATCGGCCCACAGATACGCAGTATTTT. This encodes CASSLDRPTDTQYF.

This clonotype has more than one count but fewer than ten. The chain employs TRBV5-4 and TRBJ2-5, with TRBD1 identical over 7 bases. Germline CDR1 and CDR2: SGHNT and YYREEE (reference sequence). The CDR3 contains 13 residues. V shed 3 bases, J shed 1 base, and the junction held 0 bases outside the gene matches. This chain's CDR3 is CASSWDSQETQYF. Written as DNA, the CDR3 is TGTGCCAGCAGCTGGGACAGCCAAGAGACCCAGTACTTC.

Many counts were recorded for this clonotype. V gene TRBV11-3 combines with J gene TRBJ2-2; TRBD1 matches 7 bases. There are 17 residues in the CDR3. After removal of 5 bases from V and 0 bases from J, the junction contained 9 bases not matched to a gene. Germline V gene lookup returns CDR1 SGHNT and CDR2 YENEEA. This CDR3 is CASSRRGLSTNTGELFF. CDR3 in DNA: TGTGCCAGCAGCCGAAGGGGGCTGTCGACGAACACCGGGGAGCTGTTTTTT.